These 19 T cell receptor beta chains originate from one sample sequenced in a study of cytomegalovirus exposure and HLA in healthy donors (TCRdb year 2017). The library was made by the immunoSEQ multiplex PCR assay. For the multiplex PCR, a mixture combining 60 forward primers for TCR Vbeta segments and 13 reverse primers for TCR Jbeta segments was used. TCRdb stores this immuneACCESS table with in-frame sequences only. Part of the clones is absent; in the studies checked, under half of the shortfall reflects unresolved V genes, and no reason is known for the rest. This sample comprises around 210,000 clones, around 82% of them detected only once. Of the sample, about 2.7% is held by the ten largest clones. The specimen was PBMCs. The receptors derive from a woman in her 30s in good health and CMV-seronegative.

The gene calls are TRBV4-1 and TRBJ2-1; D may be TRBD2 (6 bases). Germline V gives CDR1 MGHRA, CDR2 YSYEKL. Trimming shortened V by 5 bases and J by 0 bases, and 14 bases separated the two germline ends. This CDR3 comprises 16 residues. CDR3 region: CASSSGFGSSYNEQFF. In DNA form, the CDR3 reads TGCGCCAGCAGCTCGGGGTTCGGGAGCTCCTACAATGAGCAGTTCTTC.

The gene calls are TRBV21-1 and TRBJ1-5; the table names TRBD1, a call not compared with the DNA. TRBV21-1 is given as a pseudogene. The CDR3 has 17 amino acids. The CDR3 region is CASSKGGNRGKRQPQHF. CDR3 nucleotides: TGTGCCAGCAGCAAAGGAGGGAACAGGGGGAAGCGTCAGCCCCAGCATTTT.

The chain carries TRBV5-1 and TRBJ2-1, with 9 bases aligning to TRBD2. The CDR3 covers 15 residues. Trimming took 2 bases from V and 6 from J; bases not matched to a gene: 6. Germline V lookup: CDR1 SGHRS, CDR2 YFSETQ. The CDR3 here is CASSLVAGEFNEQFF. The CDR3 coding sequence is TGCGCCAGCAGCTTAGTAGCGGGAGAATTCAATGAGCAGTTCTTC.

In this sample, this clone turned up once. CDR3 DNA sequence: TGTGCCAGCAGTTTCGGGGTCAGGGAAGCTTTCTTT. Translation: CASSFGVREAFF. The V and J genes are TRBV28 and TRBJ1-1; D not resolved. This CDR3 spans 12 amino acids. With 3 bases removed from V and 8 bases from J, the gap between germline ends came to 10 bases. Germline assignment: CDR1 MDHEN and CDR2 SYDVKM.

This clone was seen only a few times. The genes are TRBV5-4 and TRBJ2-3; TRBD2 aligns across 9 bases. V gave up 4 bases and J gave up 3 bases; unmatched junction bases: 9. The CDR3 is made up of 16 amino acids. CDR1 SGHNT and CDR2 YYREEE come from the germline V gene (reference sequence). This CDR3 is CASSLGTSRITDTQYF. The CDR3 region has the DNA TGTGCCAGCAGCCTAGGGACTAGCAGAATTACAGATACGCAGTATTTT. The entire variable domain, with the rest obtained from reference TRBV5-4 and TRBJ2-3, is as follows: ETGVTQSPTHLIKTRGQQVTLRCSSQSGHNTVSWYQQALGQGPQFIFQYYREEENGRGNFPPRFSGLQFPNYSSELNVNALELDDSALYLCASSLGTSRITDTQYFGPGTRLTVL.

This clone appeared a single time. The chain joins TRBV5-5 to TRBJ1-2; 9 nucleotides match TRBD1. J lost 7 bases, V lost 4 bases, and 8 bases had no gene match. The CDR3 has 14 residues. Germline V gene sequence: CDR1 SGHKS, CDR2 YYEKEE (reference sequence). CDR3 bases: TGTGCCAGCAGCGCGGGACAGGGAAGATCTGGCTACACCTTC. It translates to CASSAGQGRSGYTF.

This clone was found a few times. J is TRBJ2-7 and V is TRBV11-2; 7 bases align to TRBD1. CDR3 length equals 13 residues. Losses at the gene ends were 4 bases for V and 4 bases for J; bases not matched to a gene: 4. The germline CDR1 and CDR2 sequences are SGHAT and FQNNGV. CDR3 coding DNA: TGTGCCAGCAGCTCCGGACAGGTTTACGAGCAGTACTTC. It encodes CASSSGQVYEQYF.

The genes are TRBV7-9 and TRBJ1-6; D ambiguous. CDR1 SEHNR and CDR2 FQNEAQ come from the germline V gene (reference sequence). The ends were cut back, 5 bases at V and 8 bases at J, with 13 bases in the middle. The CDR3 loop spans 14 amino acids. CDR3 protein: CASSPVAPYSPLHF. CDR3 nucleotides: TGTGCCAGCAGCCCCGTTGCGCCCTATTCACCCCTCCACTTT.

This clone showed up just a few times. The rearrangement joins TRBV4-1 to TRBJ2-7, with D possibly TRBD2 on 6 matching bases. V shed 4 bases and J shed 5 bases, with 9 bases lying between them. Germline V CDR1 and CDR2: MGHRA, YSYEKL. CDR3 length equals 12 residues. The CDR3 DNA reads TGCGCCAGCAGCCCCGGGGGACACGAGCAGTACTTC. Its protein is CASSPGGHEQYF.

There are a few counts of this clone. In DNA, the CDR3 is TGCGCCAGCAGCCAAGGCAGACTAGCGGGAGGGGCCGGGGAGCTGTTTTTT. It is translated as CASSQGRLAGGAGELFF. This chain uses TRBV4-1 with TRBJ2-2, with 14 nucleotides matching TRBD2. V trimming: 1 base; J trimming: 6 bases; junction bases outside the gene matches: 4. The germline CDR1 and CDR2 sequences are MGHRA and YSYEKL. The CDR3 runs 17 residues.

This chain uses TRBV28 with TRBJ2-4; 9 nucleotides agree with TRBD2. Germline-derived CDR1 and CDR2 are MDHEN and SYDVKM. The CDR3 is 14 amino acids. V lost 8 bases to trimming and J lost 8 bases; unmatched junction nucleotides: 10. The chain's CDR3 is CASGRREGPDIQYF. The CDR3 DNA reads as TGTGCCAGCGGGAGGCGGGAGGGCCCGGACATTCAGTACTTC.

The chain combines TRBV5-1 with TRBJ1-2; 8 bases are a match to TRBD1. Germline assignment: CDR1 SGHRS and CDR2 YFSETQ. The CDR3 consists of 15 residues. V dropped 4 bases and J dropped 5; count of bases not matched to a gene: 10. CDR3 DNA: TGCGCCAGCAGCCCAGCGATGGACAGGGCGTATGGCTACACCTTC. Translation gives CASSPAMDRAYGYTF.

Points on this clone: A read error may produce the germline difference seen at one junction end. Other DNA sequences within the sample encode an identical CDR3. The rearrangement uses TRBV19 and TRBJ1-2; TRBD1 is a possible D gene (5 bases). CDR3 length: 13 residues. Looked up from germline, CDR1 is LNHDA and CDR2 is SQIVND (reference sequence). This CDR3 is CASSQGSNYGYTF. The CDR3 DNA is TGCGCCAGTAGCCAGGGCTCTAACTATGGCTACACCTTC. The whole variable domain, filled in from reference TRBV19 and TRBJ1-2, reads DGGITQSPKYLFRKEGQNVTLSCEQNLNHDAMYWYRQDPGQGLRLIYYSQIVNDFQKGDIAEGYSVSREKKESFPLTVTSAQKNPTAFYLCASSQGSNYGYTFGSGTRLTVV.

V gene TRBV2 combines with J gene TRBJ2-3; 8 bases align to TRBD2. J gave up 1 base and V 5 bases, and 14 bases lay outside the gene matches. CDR1 is SNHLY and CDR2 is FYNNEI in the germline V gene. The CDR3 covers 18 residues. CDR3 in amino acids: CASSYSAGREDGTDTQYF. CDR3 in DNA: TGTGCCAGCAGTTATTCCGCGGGGCGGGAGGATGGCACAGATACGCAGTATTTT.

The chain carries TRBV29-1 and TRBJ2-7; the match to TRBD2 covers 8 bases. This CDR3 region has 12 residues. Losses at the gene ends were 7 bases for V and 4 bases for J; bases not matched to a gene: 6. In germline, CDR1 is SQVTM, CDR2 ANQGSEA. CDR3 protein: CSARGGSYEQYF. The DNA of the CDR3 is TGCAGCGCCCGGGGGGGTTCGTACGAGCAGTACTTC.

The count of this clone is one. J is TRBJ2-7 and V is TRBV6-4; D is perhaps TRBD1 (6 bases). Between the trimmed V and J ends, which lost 8 bases and 2 bases, there was a span of 19 bases. The CDR3 consists of 15 residues. Germline-derived CDR1 and CDR2 are MRHNA and SNTAGT. CDR3 residues: CASGELTGTTYEQYF. CDR3 nucleotides: TGTGCCAGCGGAGAATTAACAGGGACAACCTACGAGCAGTACTTC.

The rearrangement uses TRBV4-1 and TRBJ2-7; 8 bases line up with TRBD2. After removal of 3 bases from V and 4 bases from J, the junction contained 11 bases not matched to a gene. Germline lookup yields CDR1 MGHRA and CDR2 YSYEKL. The CDR3 totals 16 residues. The CDR3 sequence: CASSQVYSGTRYEQYF. As DNA, the CDR3 is TGCGCCAGCAGCCAGGTCTATAGCGGGACTAGGTACGAGCAGTACTTC.

The genes are TRBV29-1 and TRBJ2-3; 10 bases fit TRBD1. V was clipped by 3 bases and J by 3 bases; unmatched bases: 6. This CDR3 comprises 15 residues. Germline V gene lookup returns CDR1 SQVTM and CDR2 ANQGSEA. As DNA, the CDR3 is TGCAGCGTTGAGAGAGGGACAGGGGATACAGATACGCAGTATTTT. Translated, it gives CSVERGTGDTDTQYF.

The chain employs TRBV10-1 and TRBJ1-4; TRBD1 matches at 9 bases. Unmatched junction bases numbered 7, after V lost 5 bases and J lost 6 bases. This CDR3 has 15 amino acids. Germline lookup yields CDR1 WNHNN and CDR2 SYGVQD (reference sequence). CDR3 DNA: TGCGCCAGCAGTCCACAGGGGGCGGGGGATGAAAAACTGTTTTTT. Protein: CASSPQGAGDEKLFF.